Detailed here is one TCR beta chain. Its antigen is not identified. The entry originates in a study of cytomegalovirus exposure and HLA in healthy donors. About the research overall: A later analysis reported the approximately 120 validation repertoires used the same platform as the approximately 670 first-cohort repertoires.

Study results and limitations: Altogether, some 160 TCR beta chains were recorded as cytomegalovirus-associated.

Sequencing was performed with immunoSEQ multiplex PCR; in TCRdb, only in-frame clones are kept and a portion is missing. Of 120,000 or so clones in the sample, about 91% were seen once. The CDR3 length is 14 residues. Deletions cut 4 bases from V and 4 bases from J, with 13 bases between. Germline CDR1 is WSHSY and CDR2 is SAAADI. Sequences were obtained from PBMCs. This TCR was recovered from a man younger than 35 in good health and CMV-seronegative. The chain is built from TRBV10-2 and TRBJ2-5; a weak D match, TRBD1 (5 bases). DNA of the CDR3: TGCGCCAGCAGTGTTGGCAGGGTGTCAGAGACCCAGTACTTC. Translating it yields CASSVGRVSETQYF.